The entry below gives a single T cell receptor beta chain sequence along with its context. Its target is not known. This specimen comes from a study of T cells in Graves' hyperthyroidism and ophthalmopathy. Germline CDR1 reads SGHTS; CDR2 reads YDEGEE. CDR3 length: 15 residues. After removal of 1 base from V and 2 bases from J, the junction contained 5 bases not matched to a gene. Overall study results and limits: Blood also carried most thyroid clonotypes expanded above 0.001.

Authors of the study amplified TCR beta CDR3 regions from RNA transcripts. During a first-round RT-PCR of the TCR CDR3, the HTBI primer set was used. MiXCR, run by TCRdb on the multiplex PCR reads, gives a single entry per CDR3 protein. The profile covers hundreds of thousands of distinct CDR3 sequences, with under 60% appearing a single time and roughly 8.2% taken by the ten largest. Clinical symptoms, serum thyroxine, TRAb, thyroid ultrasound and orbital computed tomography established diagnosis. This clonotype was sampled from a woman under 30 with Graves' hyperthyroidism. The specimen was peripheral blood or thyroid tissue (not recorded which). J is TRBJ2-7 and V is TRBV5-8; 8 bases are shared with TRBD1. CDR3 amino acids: CASSLMGTGTYEQYF. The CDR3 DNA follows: TGTGCCAGCAGCTTGATGGGGACAGGCACCTACGAGCAGTACTTC.